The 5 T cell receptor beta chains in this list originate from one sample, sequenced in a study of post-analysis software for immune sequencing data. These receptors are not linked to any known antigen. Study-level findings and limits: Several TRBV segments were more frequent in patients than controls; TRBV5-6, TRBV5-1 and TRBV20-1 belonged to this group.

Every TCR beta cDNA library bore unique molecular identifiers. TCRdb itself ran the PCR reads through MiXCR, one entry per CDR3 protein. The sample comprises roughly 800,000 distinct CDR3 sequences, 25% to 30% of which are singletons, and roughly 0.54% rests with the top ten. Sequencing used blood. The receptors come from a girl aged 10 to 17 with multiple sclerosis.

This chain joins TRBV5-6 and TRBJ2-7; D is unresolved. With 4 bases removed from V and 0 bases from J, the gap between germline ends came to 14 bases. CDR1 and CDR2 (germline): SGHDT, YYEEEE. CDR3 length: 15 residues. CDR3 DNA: TGTGCCAGCAGCCCTCACCCAGATAGCTCCTACGAGCAGTACTTC. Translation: CASSPHPDSSYEQYF.

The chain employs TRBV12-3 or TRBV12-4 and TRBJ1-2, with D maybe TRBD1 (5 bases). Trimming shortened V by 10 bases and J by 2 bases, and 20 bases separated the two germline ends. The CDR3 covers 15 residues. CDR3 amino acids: CATQVRGVNNYGYTF. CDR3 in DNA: TGTGCCACCCAGGTCCGGGGGGTAAACAACTATGGCTACACCTTC.

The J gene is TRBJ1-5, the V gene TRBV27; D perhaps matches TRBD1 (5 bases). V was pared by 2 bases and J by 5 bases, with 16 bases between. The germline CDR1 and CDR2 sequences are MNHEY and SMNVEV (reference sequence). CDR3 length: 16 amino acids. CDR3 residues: CASSLRGAVLDQPQHF. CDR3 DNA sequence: TGTGCCAGCAGTTTAAGAGGGGCGGTGTTAGATCAGCCCCAGCATTTT.

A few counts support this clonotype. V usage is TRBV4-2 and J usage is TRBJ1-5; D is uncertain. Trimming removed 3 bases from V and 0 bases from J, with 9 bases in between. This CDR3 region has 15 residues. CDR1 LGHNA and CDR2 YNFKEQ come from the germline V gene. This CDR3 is CASSQLPGSNQPQHF. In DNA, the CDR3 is TGTGCCAGCAGCCAGCTCCCTGGTAGCAATCAGCCCCAGCATTTT.

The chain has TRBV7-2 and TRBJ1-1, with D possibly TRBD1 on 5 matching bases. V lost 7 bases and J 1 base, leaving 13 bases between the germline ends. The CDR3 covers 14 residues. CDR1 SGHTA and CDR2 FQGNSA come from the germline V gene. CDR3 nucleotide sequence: TGTGCCAGCACCTCGGGGGTATGGAACACTGAAGCTTTCTTT. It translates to CASTSGVWNTEAFF.